This T cell receptor beta chain was captured by sequencing in a study of OX40 agonist ivuxolimab in advanced cancers. Looking at the study overall: Ivuxolimab was an agonistic, fully human IgG2 monoclonal antibody directed against OX40 (CD134), a costimulatory receptor. Intravenous ivuxolimab was administered to patients every 2 weeks at six dose levels: 0.01, 0.1, 0.3, 1.5, 3 and 10 mg/kg. Of the 50 to 55 dose-escalation patients, hepatocellular carcinoma was present in around 20, melanoma in approximately 15, renal cell carcinoma in 9 and head and neck cancer in 9. A male proportion of about 79% and a mean age of 60 years, ranging from roughly 23 to 90, were recorded for the dose-escalation cohort. Prior anti-PD-1, anti-PD-L1 or anti-CTLA-4 therapy was permitted, and 40% of dose-escalation patients had received checkpoint inhibitors. Partial responses were achieved by three dose-escalation patients, of whom one had hepatocellular carcinoma and two had cutaneous melanoma. Peripheral TCRbeta sequencing aimed to test whether ivuxolimab altered TCR sequence diversity and caused clonal T-cell expansion. The monotherapy dose-escalation portion (N ≈ 52 patients) of the phase I ivuxolimab trial is reported in the paper.

About this clone itself: What antigen it recognizes has not been identified. No much larger clonotype is one base removed from it; base qualities were not supplied.

Patients with a history of autoimmune disease or receiving systemic immunosuppression were excluded from the trial. In every dose cohort, peripheral blood was drawn for TCR sequencing at baseline, cycle 4 day 1, and cycle 7 day 1. The samples were drawn from a first-in-human, open-label, multicenter phase I dose-escalation trial of ivuxolimab. Adults with locally advanced or metastatic melanoma, renal cell, hepatocellular, or head and neck squamous cell carcinoma were enrolled in the trial. Before TCR sequencing, CD4+ and CD8+ T cells were separately sorted from peripheral blood. Genomic DNA was isolated from the sorted cells so that the TCRbeta CDR3 region could be sequenced. The immunoSEQ Assay was used to sequence the TCRbeta CDR3 regions. What TCRdb holds here is the immuneACCESS table cut down to in-frame rearrangements. Part of the clones is not present; checked against another copy, under half of the missing clones reflect an unresolved V gene, and the others are unexplained. In all, the sample holds more than 80,000 clones, and about 89% of those were seen once. In total, the top ten clones hold around 8.7% of the sample.

What the authors observed across the whole study: After ivuxolimab, more expanded clones were found on average in CD8+ T cells than in CD4+ T cells. At doses from 0.1 to 3.0 mg/kg, clonal expansion was seen in both CD4+ and CD8+ blood T cells between baseline and week 6. Low levels of normalized T-cell clonal expansion were also seen in some patients who did not respond. Partial responders in the 0.1-3.0 mg/kg groups had among the lowest normalized peripheral clonal expansion, especially among CD8+ T cells. Antigen specificity was not determined for the clonally expanded peripheral T cells.

This sequence originates from an adult with an advanced solid tumor such as melanoma, head and neck, liver or kidney cancer. Here the sequenced sample was CD4+ or CD8+ T cells sorted from blood, taken in a trial of the OX40 agonist ivuxolimab.

The encoded CDR3 is CASSWDRSSYEQYF. Here is the DNA: TGTGCCAGTAGCTGGGACAGGAGTTCCTACGAGCAGTACTTC. The rearranged segments are TRBV19 and TRBJ2-7, and TRBD1 matches 8 of the central bases. In the germline V gene (reference sequence), CDR1 corresponds to LNHDA and CDR2 to SQIVND. Unmatched junction bases come to 5, with V trimmed by 6 bases and J by 1 base. CDR3 length: 14 amino acids, cysteine to phenylalanine. Of all the DNA, just the CDR3 is kept, 42 bases in frame from base 1.